A single sample is the source of the 10 T cell receptor beta chains below, sequenced in a study of blood T cell repertoires in COVID-19 (dated by TCRdb to about 2020). The library was made by the immunoSEQ multiplex PCR assay. TCRdb retrieved this table from immuneACCESS and kept in-frame rearrangements only. Not all clones are present; in checked studies, unresolved V genes account for under half, and no reason is known for the remainder. Recorded for this sample are fewer than 200,000 clones; 76% of them occurred a single time. Jointly, the top ten make up 3.7% of the sample. Material for sequencing was peripheral blood. These receptors came from a woman at least 80 years old with acute or convalescent COVID-19.

V and J are TRBV7-2 and TRBJ1-1; D remains ambiguous. The CDR3 is 13 residues long. Germline values: CDR1 SGHTA, CDR2 FQGNSA. Trimming cost V 5 bases and J 6 bases, with 13 bases left between them. Here the CDR3 reads CASSTRARPEAFF. Here the CDR3 DNA reads TGTGCCAGCAGCACGCGGGCCCGTCCTGAAGCTTTCTTT.

The J gene is TRBJ1-3, the V gene TRBV10-1, with 7 positions matching TRBD1. J lost 4 bases, V lost 6 bases, and 6 bases had no gene match. In germline, CDR1 is WNHNN, CDR2 SYGVQD (reference sequence). The CDR3 has 14 residues. CDR3 nucleotide sequence: TGCGCCAGCAGCGCAGGACAGGCGGGAAACACCATATATTTT. Its protein is CASSAGQAGNTIYF.

This rearrangement joins TRBV10-3 to TRBJ2-1; 8 positions match TRBD2. The ends lost 0 bases at V and 6 bases at J; junction bases unmatched: 7. The CDR3 length is 16 residues. Germline loops: CDR1 ENHRY, CDR2 SYGVKD. CDR3 sequence (DNA): TGTGCCATCAGTGAGTCTCCCCCGGGGGGGCCCAATGAGCAGTTCTTC. This codes for CAISESPPGGPNEQFF.

This clone was recorded a few times. This chain joins TRBV11-3 and TRBJ2-1; 10 nucleotides line up with TRBD1. CDR1 is SGHNT, CDR2 YENEEA, per germline. CDR3 length equals 13 residues. The V and J ends lost 5 bases and 8 bases, in that order; junction bases with no gene match: 3. CDR3 amino acids: CASSRDRGDEQFF. In DNA form, the CDR3 reads TGTGCCAGCAGCCGGGACAGGGGAGATGAGCAGTTCTTC.

V and J are TRBV27 and TRBJ1-1, with 8 bases matching TRBD1. Trimming cost V 4 bases and J 5 bases; bases outside gene matches: 12. This CDR3 comprises 16 residues. Germline CDR1 MNHEY, CDR2 SMNVEV (reference sequence). CDR3 DNA: TGTGCCAGCAGTTACTCGCATGGACAGGGCCAGACTGAAGCTTTCTTT. It encodes CASSYSHGQGQTEAFF.

The gene calls are TRBV19 and TRBJ1-6; 7 bases agree with TRBD1. The CDR3 extends over 15 amino acids. Germline CDR1 and CDR2: LNHDA and SQIVND (reference sequence). V gave up 3 bases and J gave up 6 bases; unmatched junction bases: 5. In DNA, the CDR3 is TGTGCCAGTAGTATGTACGACAGGGTTAATTCACCCCTCCACTTT. Translating gives CASSMYDRVNSPLHF.

This chain connects TRBV2 to TRBJ2-3; TRBD2 matches 8 bases. This CDR3 is built from 14 residues. Trimming removed 6 bases from V and 4 bases from J; junction bases left unmatched: 6. Looked up from germline, CDR1 is SNHLY and CDR2 is FYNNEI. The CDR3 DNA sequence: TGTGCCAGCAGCTTCAGCGGGAGCCCAGATACGCAGTATTTT. As protein: CASSFSGSPDTQYF.

Only a few counts were recorded for this clone. J is TRBJ1-5 and V is TRBV2, with D tentatively TRBD1 (5 bases). The germline V gene encodes CDR1 SNHLY and CDR2 FYNNEI. The CDR3 runs 14 residues. Trimming pared 6 bases from V and 4 bases from J, leaving 13 bases between. CDR3 loop: CASRQGSSNQPQHF. DNA of the CDR3: TGTGCCAGCAGGCAGGGTTCCAGTAATCAGCCCCAGCATTTT.

The chain joins TRBV6-2 or TRBV6-3 to TRBJ2-5; perhaps TRBD1 as D (6 bases). Trimming took off 5 bases at V and 4 bases at J, with 14 bases between the two ends. Germline V lookup: CDR1 MNHEY, CDR2 SVGEGT. The CDR3 loop spans 14 amino acids. The CDR3 DNA reads as TGTGCCAGCAGTGGACAGCCGTTGAGAGAGACCCAGTACTTC. This encodes CASSGQPLRETQYF.

The V and J genes are TRBV11-2 and TRBJ1-2; 9 bases are a match to TRBD1. The CDR3 consists of 15 residues. The germline gives CDR1 SGHAT, CDR2 FQNNGV. V shed 5 bases, J shed 4 bases, and the junction held 8 bases outside the gene matches. The CDR3 DNA is TGTGCCAGCAGCCCCTCGGCGGGACAGGGCTATGGCTACACCTTC. Translating gives CASSPSAGQGYGYTF.